Included here is one T cell receptor beta chain sequence, with context. Its antigen remains unidentified. The ends were cut back, 2 bases at V and 0 bases at J, with 11 bases in the middle. Germline V gives CDR1 LNHDA, CDR2 SQIVND (reference sequence). The CDR3 has 15 amino acids. These data originate in a study of OX40 agonist ivuxolimab in advanced cancers. Across the whole study: Those enrolled were 80% to 85% male, with a mean age of approximately 60 years and ages from about 20 to 80. Study-wide results and limits: CD8+ T cells averaged more expanded clones than CD4+. Dosing at 0.1 to 3.0 mg/kg was accompanied by clonal expansion of CD4+ and CD8+ blood T cells by week 6. Among the lowest peripheral clonal expansion occurred in 0.1-3.0 mg/kg partial responders.

Generated by immunoSEQ multiplex PCR, the TCRdb table keeps only in-frame clones and is missing some. The table has approximately 99,000 clones, approximately 87% seen once. The sequence came from an adult with an advanced solid tumor such as melanoma, head and neck, liver or kidney cancer. The chain joins TRBV19 to TRBJ2-7; TRBD1 might be the D (6 bases). The input for sequencing was CD4+ or CD8+ T cells sorted from blood, taken in a trial of the OX40 agonist ivuxolimab. The CDR3 loop reads CASSIFSDSSYEQYF. The CDR3 DNA follows: TGTGCCAGTAGTATATTCTCGGACAGCTCCTACGAGCAGTACTTC.